Only one count was recorded for the clone carrying this T cell receptor beta chain. Here immunoSEQ multiplex PCR was the method, and the copy in TCRdb shows in-frame clones only, minus some. The sample shows hundreds of thousands of clones, more than 70% of them seen only once. The sample comes from a study of shared T cell receptors in the human thymus. The V segment lost 0 bases and the J segment 9 bases; nucleotides outside the gene matches: 12. Germline-derived CDR1 and CDR2 are LNHNV and YYDKDF (reference sequence). The CDR3 extends over 17 amino acids. This sample was shared with a second study, whose subject was human thymus T cells. Per that paper: Donors were healthy Finnish infants having corrective surgery for congenital heart defects. Resections that were taken during corrective heart surgery supplied the thymus tissue. Within thymic and blood repertoires, V and J gene usage appeared to be biased. Related research found strongly overlapping thymic repertoires in unrelated individuals.

Specimen: thymocytes. The receptor comes from a boy under three years old with a congenital heart defect. The V gene is TRBV15, the J gene TRBJ1-4; TRBD1 agrees at 8 bases. The CDR3 nucleotides read TGTGCCACCAGCAGAGATATCGGGGGGACAGGAATCAAAAAACTGTTTTTT. This gives the protein CATSRDIGGTGIKKLFF.